This T cell receptor (beta chain) was captured in a study of cytomegalovirus exposure and HLA in healthy donors. Findings and limits, study-wide: A later analysis linked a missense DCLRE1C variant to TCR beta V- and J-gene trimming. It is likely that the observed cluster of highly shared sequence variants was a sequencing artifact.

The length of the CDR3 is 16 residues. Germline V gene sequence: CDR1 SGHTA, CDR2 FQGNSA. Trimming took 2 bases from V and 2 from J; bases not matched to a gene: 8. The PCR was carried out with 60 Vbeta primers and 13 Jbeta primers. Sequenced by immunoSEQ multiplex PCR; TCRdb stores in-frame clones only, minus some. The clone table shows 60,000 to 70,000 clones, with the ten largest holding 15% to 20%. As concerns this clone: The antigen remains undetermined.

The chain combines TRBV7-2 with TRBJ2-7; 8 bases are shared with TRBD1. The sequenced sample consisted of PBMCs. The receptor's source is a boy younger than 18 in good health and CMV-seronegative. The CDR3 region has the DNA TGTGCCAGCAGCTTATGGGGGACAGGCTCGGCCTACGAGCAGTACTTC. It encodes CASSLWGTGSAYEQYF.